This T cell receptor beta chain was captured by sequencing in a study of cytomegalovirus exposure and HLA in healthy donors. General study points: Both high specificity and high sensitivity reportedly marked the classifier's diagnosis of cytomegalovirus status. Sequence variants that were highly shared formed a cluster that was likely a sequencing artifact. No immune exposure information besides CMV serostatus was available.

This clone was seen a handful of times. Its antigen is still unknown. The PCR had 60 Vbeta and 13 Jbeta primers. Data came from immunoSEQ multiplex PCR; TCRdb stores just in-frame clones and leaves some out. The sample holds about 200,000 clones; 82% are singletons and the top ten take 0.098%. The CDR3 covers 14 residues. The germline gives CDR1 ENHRY, CDR2 SYGVKD. Trimming stripped 9 bases from V and 0 bases from J, with 14 bases between. This clonotype originated in a boy aged 2-9 years in good health and CMV-seronegative. The chain couples TRBV10-3 to TRBJ1-1, with D maybe TRBD1 (5 bases). Sequencing was done on a sample of PBMCs. This chain's CDR3 is CAMAAGPMNTEAFF. The CDR3, as DNA: TGTGCCATGGCCGCAGGGCCCATGAACACTGAAGCTTTCTTT.